The 7 T cell receptor beta chains below all came from one sample that was sequenced in a study of T-cell memory formation after mild COVID-19. TCRdb used MiXCR to reprocess the 5' RACE reads, holding one entry per CDR3 protein. The sample records hundreds of thousands of distinct CDR3 sequences, 23% being singletons. Sequences were obtained from PBMCs or a T cell subset sorted from them (not recorded which). The receptors were gathered from an adult woman who had mild COVID-19 (a few samples of this study predate the infection). Cell type and time point are not known.

This rearrangement joins TRBV6-5 to TRBJ1-6, with 9 positions matching TRBD1. The CDR3 length is 15 residues. V lost 0 bases and J lost 6; bases outside the gene matches: 0. The germline V gene encodes CDR1 MNHEY and CDR2 SVGAGI. CDR3 nucleotide sequence: TGTGCCAGCAGTTACTCGACAGGGGGTAATTCACCCCTCCACTTT. Translating it yields CASSYSTGGNSPLHF.

This clonotype came up a few times. The chain uses TRBV12-3 or TRBV12-4 and TRBJ2-1, with 10 bases lining up with TRBD1. The V segment lost 5 bases and the J segment 7 bases; nucleotides outside the gene matches: 5. This CDR3 comprises 14 residues. The DNA of the CDR3 is TGTGCCAGCAGTGCAGACAGGGGGCGGAATGAGCAGTTCTTC. Its translation is CASSADRGRNEQFF.

This clonotype was counted only a few times. The chain couples TRBV11-2 to TRBJ1-5, with D tentatively TRBD1 (5 bases). The CDR3 spans 16 residues. Germline-derived CDR1 and CDR2 are SGHAT and FQNNGV. The ends were cut back, 0 bases at V and 3 bases at J, with 12 bases in the middle. CDR3 loop: CASSLEIGTSNQPQHF. DNA of the CDR3: TGTGCCAGCAGCTTAGAGATAGGGACCTCCAATCAGCCCCAGCATTTT.

The chain recombines TRBV20-1 with TRBJ2-3, with D possibly matching TRBD2 (7 bases). Germline values: CDR1 DFQATT, CDR2 SNEGSKA (reference sequence). The CDR3 totals 13 residues. V was shortened by 5 bases and J by 3 bases, with 12 bases between the two germline ends. Here the CDR3 reads CSARGGGTDTQYF. The CDR3 DNA reads as TGCAGTGCTCGGGGAGGGGGAACAGATACGCAGTATTTT.

This clonotype was seen just once. This rearrangement joins TRBV7-9 to TRBJ2-7, with no clear D. Trimming took 2 bases from V and 3 from J, leaving 17 bases between them. The germline V gene has CDR1 SEHNR and CDR2 FQNEAQ (reference sequence). This CDR3 has 16 residues. For the CDR3, the DNA is TGTGCCAGCAGCTTATCCAACCTGATCTCCGGCTACGAGCAGTACTTC. It is translated as CASSLSNLISGYEQYF. Full variable domain (outside the CDR3, taken from reference TRBV7-9 and TRBJ2-7): DTGVSQNPRHKITKRGQNVTFRCDPISEHNRLYWYRQTLGQGPEFLTYFQNEAQLEKSRLLSDRFSAERPKGSFSTLEIQRTEQGDSAMYLCASSLSNLISGYEQYFGPGTRLTVT.

The chain uses TRBV6-2 or TRBV6-3 and TRBJ2-1, with TRBD2 as a possible D gene (6 bases). Germline loops: CDR1 MNHEY, CDR2 SVGEGT. This CDR3 has 15 amino acids. V was trimmed by 6 bases and J by 4 bases, leaving 16 bases between them. CDR3 nucleotide sequence: TGTGCCAGCAGCCTCCCTGGGAGGTTTTACAATGAGCAGTTCTTC. This sequence encodes CASSLPGRFYNEQFF.

The chain uses TRBV15 and TRBJ2-1; 10 bases align to TRBD2. Trimming cost V 3 bases and J 3 bases; bases outside gene matches: 5. This CDR3 comprises 16 residues. CDR1 and CDR2 from the germline V gene are LNHNV and YYDKDF (reference sequence). The CDR3 is CATSRKGLAIYNEQFF. In DNA, the CDR3 is TGTGCCACCAGCAGGAAGGGACTAGCGATCTACAATGAGCAGTTCTTC.